Following are 29 T cell receptor beta chains from one sample sequenced in a study of a mutant IDH1 vaccine in newly diagnosed glioma. Time point meaning: week 35, safety follow-up. A 20-mer mutant IDH1 peptide at 300 ug was injected subcutaneously with topical imiquimod. These receptors are not linked to any known antigen. The table came from immunoSEQ multiplex PCR; TCRdb's copy has only in-frame clones and leaves some out. The data hold around 41,000 clones, with roughly nine tenths observed a single time. Specimen: PBMCs, collected from a glioma patient whose treatment included an IDH1 peptide vaccine. Receptors originate from a man aged 40-49 years with glioma.

The chain uses TRBV7-2 and TRBJ1-1; 11 nucleotides line up with TRBD1. The CDR3 length is 15 residues. V was clipped by 6 bases and J by 10 bases; unmatched bases: 13. Germline V gene sequence: CDR1 SGHTA, CDR2 FQGNSA. CDR3 nucleotide sequence: TGTGCCAGCAGTCGGGACAGGGGGAGTGGGGCCCGAGCTTTCTTT. This sequence encodes CASSRDRGSGARAFF.

J is TRBJ1-5 and V is TRBV9; D unresolved. This CDR3 has 12 amino acids. The V gene's germline CDR1 is SGDLS and CDR2 YYNGEE. V gave up 7 bases and J gave up 5 bases, with 10 bases separating them. This chain's CDR3 is CASSRGDQPQHF. The CDR3 DNA follows: TGTGCCAGCTCACGTGGAGATCAGCCCCAGCATTTT. Complete variable domain (other parts from reference TRBV9 and TRBJ1-5): DSGVTQTPKHLITATGQRVTLRCSPRSGDLSVYWYQQSLDQGLQFLIQYYNGEERAKGNILERFSAQQFPDLHSELNLSSLELGDSALYFCASSRGDQPQHFGDGTRLSIL.

This clone was seen a handful of times. The chain has TRBV2 and TRBJ1-1, with a weak D call TRBD1 (5 bases). Trimming stripped 6 bases from V and 6 bases from J, with 17 bases between. CDR3 size: 14 residues. CDR1 and CDR2 (germline): SNHLY, FYNNEI. The CDR3 is CASRWETEGSEAFF. The CDR3 bases are TGTGCCAGCAGATGGGAGACAGAGGGCTCTGAAGCTTTCTTT.

The gene calls are TRBV12-5 and TRBJ2-1, with a weak D call TRBD1 (6 bases). Between the trimmed V and J ends, which lost 0 bases and 4 bases, there was a span of 16 bases. There are 17 residues in the CDR3. Germline CDR1 reads LGHNT; CDR2 reads FRNRAP. The CDR3 coding sequence is TGTGCTAGTGGTTTGGTACTCCCAGGGGCTATGTACAATGAGCAGTTCTTC. Translated: CASGLVLPGAMYNEQFF.

V and J are TRBV28 and TRBJ1-1; 7 positions match TRBD1. CDR3 length: 15 amino acids. Trimming removed 7 bases from V and 1 base from J; junction bases left unmatched: 9. The V gene's germline CDR1 is MDHEN and CDR2 SYDVKM. CDR3: CASTQGGRANTEAFF. The CDR3 DNA reads as TGTGCCAGCACCCAGGGGGGGCGTGCGAACACTGAAGCTTTCTTT. Full variable domain (rest looked up from reference TRBV28 and TRBJ1-1): DVKVTQSSRYLVKRTGEKVFLECVQDMDHENMFWYRQDPGLGLRLIYFSYDVKMKEKGDIPEGYSVSREKKERFSLILESASTNQTSMYLCASTQGGRANTEAFFGQGTRLTVV.

This clone appeared once. The chain joins TRBV10-2 to TRBJ2-1, with D uncertain. The CDR3 has 14 residues. V was clipped by 4 bases and J by 4 bases, with 11 bases between them. The germline V gene encodes CDR1 WSHSY and CDR2 SAAADI. The CDR3 here is CASSVTHLYNEQFF. The CDR3 coding sequence is TGCGCCAGCAGTGTAACCCATCTTTACAATGAGCAGTTCTTC.

The chain recombines TRBV15 with TRBJ1-1; perhaps TRBD1 as D (6 bases). This CDR3 is 14 amino acids long. CDR1 LNHNV and CDR2 YYDKDF come from the germline V gene (reference sequence). Trimming left V 3 bases short and J 3 bases short, with 11 bases between. Written as DNA, the CDR3 is TGTGCCACCAGCAGTCCAGGGGAGCACACTGAAGCTTTCTTT. This sequence encodes CATSSPGEHTEAFF.

The chain has TRBV5-1 and TRBJ2-5, with a possible D match to TRBD1 (6 bases). Trimming pared 1 base from V and 2 bases from J, leaving 9 bases between. The CDR3 is made up of 14 amino acids. Germline CDR1 and CDR2: SGHRS and YFSETQ. CDR3 nucleotide sequence: TGCGCCAGCAGCTTGCAGGGGTTTCAAGAGACCCAGTACTTC. Its translation is CASSLQGFQETQYF.

The chain joins TRBV7-8 to TRBJ1-2; D gene unclear. V shed 0 bases and J shed 13 bases, with 15 bases lying between them. In germline, CDR1 is SGHVS, CDR2 FQNEAQ. The CDR3 has 13 residues. CDR3 sequence: CASSLARSGRCTF. CDR3 nucleotides: TGTGCCAGCAGCTTAGCGAGGTCAGGCCGATGCACCTTC.

The chain employs TRBV10-3 and TRBJ2-7; possibly TRBD2 for D (5 bases). In germline, CDR1 is ENHRY, CDR2 SYGVKD. V was shortened by 5 bases and J by 2 bases, with 7 bases between the two germline ends. The CDR3 totals 12 residues. The CDR3 protein is CAISNGAYEQYV. CDR3 in DNA: TGTGCCATCAGTAACGGGGCCTACGAGCAGTACGTC.

This sequence joins TRBV2 and TRBJ2-1, with 9 bases fitting TRBD2. With V trimmed by 6 bases and J by 9 bases, 9 bases remained unmatched. Germline CDR1 SNHLY, CDR2 FYNNEI. The CDR3 contains 14 residues. The CDR3 nucleotides read TGTGCCAGCAGCCCGGGACTAGCTAGTAGTGAGCAGTTCTTC. Its protein product is CASSPGLASSEQFF.

DNA of the CDR3: TGTGCCAGCAGTGACGGATCATCCTACAATGAGCAGTTCTTC. Its translation: CASSDGSSYNEQFF. The J gene is TRBJ2-1, the V gene TRBV6-4; no clear D gene. The germline V gene has CDR1 MRHNA and CDR2 SNTAGT. With 2 bases removed from V and 1 base from J, the gap between germline ends came to 6 bases. This CDR3 comprises 14 residues.

This chain uses TRBV6-6 with TRBJ1-5; D possibly corresponds to TRBD1 (6 bases). The V end lost 7 bases, the J end lost 3 bases, and 13 bases lay between the germline ends. The CDR3 is 14 residues long. The germline gives CDR1 MNHNY, CDR2 SVGAGI (reference sequence). The DNA of the CDR3 is TGTGCCAGCAACCCGCGACAGGTCAATCAGCCCCAGCATTTT. Translation gives CASNPRQVNQPQHF.

The chain combines TRBV5-6 with TRBJ2-5; D is tentatively TRBD1 or TRBD2 (6 bases each). Germline V CDR1 and CDR2: SGHDT, YYEEEE. The CDR3 is 15 amino acids. V dropped 4 bases and J dropped 5 bases, with 18 bases sitting between them. CDR3 amino acids: CASSALGGLGETQYF. The CDR3 DNA reads TGTGCCAGCAGCGCCTTAGGGGGGCTGGGGGAGACCCAGTACTTC.

The chain's CDR3 is CASSPRTVYEQYF. DNA for the CDR3: TGTGCCAGCAGCCCGCGGACAGTCTACGAGCAGTACTTC. The genes are TRBV7-9 and TRBJ2-7, with D possibly being TRBD1 (6 bases). Trimming stripped 5 bases from V and 3 bases from J, with 11 bases between. Looked up from germline, CDR1 is SEHNR and CDR2 is FQNEAQ (reference sequence). CDR3 length equals 13 residues.

The chain employs TRBV5-6 and TRBJ1-1; a weak D match, TRBD1 (6 bases). The CDR3 length is 15 residues. Germline V gene lookup returns CDR1 SGHDT and CDR2 YYEEEE. V was cut by 4 bases and J by 0 bases, with 13 bases left in between. In nucleotides, the CDR3 is TGTGCCAGCAGCGGATACAGGGTTATGAACACTGAAGCTTTCTTT. Translating it yields CASSGYRVMNTEAFF.

CDR3 sequence: CASSQDPPGYGNTIYF. The CDR3 nucleotides read TGCGCCAGCAGCCAAGATCCCCCAGGGTACGGAAACACCATATATTTT. V and J are TRBV4-1 and TRBJ1-3, with D perhaps TRBD1 (5 bases). V lost 0 bases and J lost 4, with 13 bases in between. CDR1 and CDR2 (germline): MGHRA, YSYEKL. The CDR3 loop spans 16 amino acids.

The J gene is TRBJ1-5, the V gene TRBV21-1; TRBD1 is the table's D call and was not checked against the DNA. TRBV21-1 is a pseudogene segment. The CDR3 extends over 19 amino acids. In DNA form, the CDR3 reads TGTGCCAGCAGCAAAGTGCGCCGGAGGGACAGGCAAAACAATCAGCCCCAGCATTTT. Translated, it gives CASSKVRRRDRQNNQPQHF.

The chain employs TRBV28 and TRBJ2-5, with 11 bases fitting TRBD1. Germline lookup yields CDR1 MDHEN and CDR2 SYDVKM. This CDR3 region has 15 residues. The V segment lost 4 bases and the J segment 6 bases; nucleotides outside the gene matches: 7. The CDR3 loop is CASSSSGTGGQTQYF. The CDR3 coding sequence is TGTGCCAGCAGTTCCTCCGGGACAGGGGGGCAGACCCAGTACTTC.

The gene calls are TRBV28 and TRBJ2-7; D is perhaps TRBD1 or TRBD2 (5 bases each). This CDR3 has 14 residues. V lost 8 bases to trimming and J lost 0 bases, with 14 bases between them. Germline CDR1 MDHEN, CDR2 SYDVKM. The CDR3 is CASLEAGSSYEQYF. The CDR3 coding sequence is TGTGCCAGCCTAGAAGCAGGGAGCTCCTACGAGCAGTACTTC.

The chain is built from TRBV6-1 and TRBJ2-7; D could derive from TRBD1 or TRBD2 (6 bases each). Germline V gene data show CDR1 as MNHNS and CDR2 as SASEGT. The CDR3 covers 15 residues. V lost 2 bases, J lost 1 base, and 12 bases lay in between. CDR3 in DNA: TGTGCCAGCAGTGAACGGGGGCCTCCTTCCTACGAGCAGTACGTC. Translating it yields CASSERGPPSYEQYV.

The rearrangement links TRBV25-1 to TRBJ1-2; TRBD1 agrees at 12 bases. The CDR3 is 13 residues long. Germline assignment: CDR1 MGHDK and CDR2 SYGVNS. V trimming: 4 bases; J trimming: 8 bases; junction bases outside the gene matches: 2. The CDR3 spells CASSAGTGGGYTF. CDR3 nucleotide sequence: TGTGCCAGCAGTGCCGGGACAGGGGGCGGCTACACCTTC.

The chain employs TRBV7-6 and TRBJ1-2, with a weak D call TRBD1 (6 bases). The V gene lost 4 bases and the J gene lost 6 bases, with 15 bases spanning the gap. CDR3 length equals 14 residues. The germline gives CDR1 SGHVS, CDR2 FNYEAQ. The CDR3, as DNA: TGTGCCAGCAGCTCGATACAGGGACCCCATGGCTACACCTTC. It specifies CASSSIQGPHGYTF.

The chain is built from TRBV4-3 and TRBJ2-1; D unclear. Germline values: CDR1 LGHNA, CDR2 YSLEER. There are 15 residues in the CDR3. Trimming removed 0 bases at V and 5 bases at J, with 11 bases between. The CDR3 nucleotides are TGCGCCAGCAGCCAAGACGGACGCACGAACAATGAGCAGTTCTTC. Its translation is CASSQDGRTNNEQFF.

V usage is TRBV27 and J usage is TRBJ1-6, with 9 bases identical to TRBD1. The CDR3 is 16 amino acids. Germline CDR1 is MNHEY and CDR2 is SMNVEV (reference sequence). With V trimmed by 5 bases and J by 6 bases, 8 bases remained unmatched. CDR3 amino acids: CASSPPQGARNSPLHF. The CDR3 bases are TGTGCCAGCAGTCCCCCACAGGGGGCTCGTAATTCACCCCTCCACTTT.

The chain recombines TRBV5-1 with TRBJ1-4, with a tentative D call TRBD1 (6 bases). The length of the CDR3 is 16 residues. The germline V gene has CDR1 SGHRS and CDR2 YFSETQ. V was shortened by 0 bases and J by 8 bases, with 17 bases between the two germline ends. CDR3 nucleotides: TGCGCCAGCAGCTTGGCCCCGGGACAAGGGATGGAAAAACTGTTTTTT. This codes for CASSLAPGQGMEKLFF.

The chain has TRBV6-4 and TRBJ2-1, with 15 bases matching TRBD2. Germline assignment: CDR1 MRHNA and CDR2 SNTAGT. V shed 4 bases and J 9 bases; nucleotides not matched to a gene: 7. CDR3 length: 16 residues. The CDR3 loop is CASSALGLAGGGEQFF. CDR3 sequence (DNA): TGTGCCAGCAGTGCCCTGGGACTAGCGGGGGGCGGTGAGCAGTTCTTC.

CDR3: CASSPRGAGDFSYEQFF. CDR3 bases: TGCGCCAGCAGCCCCCGCGGAGCGGGAGACTTTTCCTATGAGCAGTTCTTC. This sequence joins TRBV4-3 and TRBJ2-1; 8 bases map to TRBD2. The CDR3 totals 17 residues. V lost 4 bases to trimming and J lost 8 bases; unmatched junction nucleotides: 16. Germline-derived CDR1 and CDR2 are LGHNA and YSLEER.

This clone appeared a single time. The chain links TRBV7-3 to TRBJ2-5, with a tentative D call TRBD2 (6 bases). V was trimmed by 1 base and J by 5 bases, leaving 14 bases between them. The CDR3 contains 15 residues. Germline V gene sequence: CDR1 SGHTA, CDR2 FQGTGA. CDR3 DNA: TGTGCCAGCAGCTTAAGAGGAGGGGAGGATGAGACCCAGTACTTC. Translation gives CASSLRGGEDETQYF.